Following are 20 T cell receptor beta chains from one sample sequenced in a study of beta chain features in type 1 diabetes. Sequencing targeted expressed TCRB transcripts, as all isolated RNA had been reverse transcribed. TCRdb's table, derived via immunoSEQ multiplex PCR, lists solely in-frame clones and lacks some. The sample carries 15,000 to 19,000 clones, approximately 45% recorded once. The sequencing input was stem cell memory CD4+ T cells from blood. All receptors derive from a woman between 40 and 55 years old in good health.

This chain uses TRBV15 with TRBJ1-2, with D possibly being TRBD1 (6 bases). This CDR3 contains 14 residues. Trimming took 2 bases from V and 3 from J, leaving 10 bases between them. Looked up from germline, CDR1 is LNHNV and CDR2 is YYDKDF (reference sequence). The CDR3 nucleotides read TGTGCCACCAGCAGACCAGGGGACGACTATGGCTACACCTTC. This codes for CATSRPGDDYGYTF.

This chain connects TRBV6-6 to TRBJ2-3, with 8 bases identical to TRBD2. The junction had 7 bases not matched to a gene; V was cut back by 6 bases and J by 2 bases. From germline, CDR1 is MNHNY and CDR2 SVGAGI (reference sequence). The CDR3 runs 15 residues. The CDR3 nucleotides are TGTGCCAGCAGGTCCGGGACTAGAGACACAGATACGCAGTATTTT. Translated: CASRSGTRDTDTQYF.

The chain recombines TRBV2 with TRBJ2-5; the match to TRBD2 covers 9 bases. The V and J ends lost 2 bases and 1 base, in that order; junction bases with no gene match: 2. This CDR3 comprises 15 residues. Germline-derived CDR1 and CDR2 are SNHLY and FYNNEI. CDR3 in amino acids: CASSEIAGAQETQYF. CDR3 bases: TGTGCCAGCAGTGAAATAGCGGGGGCCCAAGAGACCCAGTACTTC.

This chain uses TRBV2 with TRBJ1-2; possible D gene TRBD1, 5 bases. V was cut by 1 base and J by 4 bases, with 13 bases left in between. The germline V gene encodes CDR1 SNHLY and CDR2 FYNNEI. The CDR3 length is 15 residues. The CDR3 DNA reads as TGTGCCAGCAGTGAAGGGGGCATATCGGCCTATGGCTACACCTTC. Translation gives CASSEGGISAYGYTF.

The V call is TRBV28, the J call TRBJ2-5; TRBD2 is a possible D gene (7 bases). Germline V gene lookup returns CDR1 MDHEN and CDR2 SYDVKM. Trimming left V 7 bases short and J 6 bases short, with 21 bases between. This CDR3 is 15 amino acids long. The CDR3 DNA reads TGTGCCAGCACCCTGGGGGGGGCGCCGGGTAAGACCCAGTACTTC. It is translated as CASTLGGAPGKTQYF.

This clone was seen a handful of times. The chain employs TRBV4-1 and TRBJ2-3, with D unclear. Germline assignment: CDR1 MGHRA and CDR2 YSYEKL. The V end lost 1 base, the J end lost 6 bases, and 11 bases lay between the germline ends. The CDR3 extends over 14 amino acids. CDR3 protein: CASSQAGRRDTQYF. The DNA of the CDR3 is TGCGCCAGCAGCCAAGCCGGCAGGCGTGATACGCAGTATTTT.

The CDR3 loop is CASSEKTEWIQTQYF. In nucleotides, the CDR3 is TGTGCCAGCAGTGAAAAGACGGAGTGGATACAGACCCAGTACTTC. The V call is TRBV2, the J call TRBJ2-5; D is unclear. This CDR3 region has 15 residues. V was trimmed by 2 bases and J by 6 bases, leaving 16 bases between them. Germline V gives CDR1 SNHLY, CDR2 FYNNEI.

This clone appeared a few times. Here the CDR3 DNA reads TGTGCCAGCAGCGCAACAGGGGTTCGGACAGATACGCAGTATTTT. Encoded protein: CASSATGVRTDTQYF. The J gene is TRBJ2-3, the V gene TRBV7-9, with TRBD1 identical over 7 bases. Looked up from germline, CDR1 is SEHNR and CDR2 is FQNEAQ (reference sequence). This CDR3 is 15 amino acids long. V dropped 5 bases and J dropped 3; count of bases not matched to a gene: 8.

In regard to this clone: Because the CDR3's place on the DNA is in doubt, the DNA is left out and the CDR3 is given as listed by TCRdb. The chain carries TRBV2 and TRBJ2-3; TRBD1, the table's D call, lacks a check against the DNA. The CDR3 length equals 11 residues, ends included. Germline values: CDR1 SNHLY, CDR2 FYNNEI. The CDR3 is CASSWAGGTYF.

This clone has just a few counts. V usage is TRBV2 and J usage is TRBJ1-5, with D possibly TRBD1 on 5 matching bases. The V end lost 3 bases, the J end lost 8 bases, and 14 bases lay between the germline ends. CDR1 SNHLY and CDR2 FYNNEI come from the germline V gene. The CDR3 totals 14 residues. CDR3 DNA sequence: TGTGCCAGCAGTGAGGGGCCTCCCCTCGAGCCCCAGCATTTT. Its protein product is CASSEGPPLEPQHF.

The chain carries TRBV5-1 and TRBJ1-6; possibly TRBD1 for D (6 bases). The length of the CDR3 is 17 residues. Germline lookup yields CDR1 SGHRS and CDR2 YFSETQ. V was cut by 1 base and J by 5 bases, with 16 bases left in between. CDR3 protein: CASSLLVQGGNNSPLHF. CDR3 nucleotide sequence: TGCGCCAGCAGCTTGTTGGTACAGGGAGGGAATAATTCACCCCTCCACTTT.

The chain recombines TRBV6-1 with TRBJ1-5; 7 positions match TRBD1. The CDR3 is 14 amino acids. Trimming removed 3 bases from V and 1 base from J; junction bases left unmatched: 0. Germline V gene sequence: CDR1 MNHNS, CDR2 SASEGT. CDR3 DNA: TGTGCCAGCAGTGAGACAGGGAGCAATCAGCCCCAGCATTTT. Protein: CASSETGSNQPQHF.

The rearrangement uses TRBV6-5 and TRBJ1-1, with D possibly being TRBD1 (5 bases). V gave up 2 bases and J gave up 3 bases, with 10 bases separating them. The germline CDR1 and CDR2 sequences are MNHEY and SVGAGI. CDR3 size: 14 residues. For the CDR3, the DNA is TGTGCCAGCAGTTACGACAGCCTGCACACTGAAGCTTTCTTT. Its translation is CASSYDSLHTEAFF.

This chain links TRBV7-2 with TRBJ2-5; maybe TRBD2 (7 bases). This CDR3 has 15 amino acids. Germline V CDR1 and CDR2: SGHTA, FQGNSA. V lost 0 bases and J lost 6, with 14 bases in between. This CDR3 is CASSLAGGGAKTQYF. The CDR3 nucleotides read TGTGCCAGCAGCTTAGCAGGGGGGGGCGCAAAGACCCAGTACTTC.

This chain connects TRBV11-2 to TRBJ2-3, with 9 bases lining up with TRBD1. Germline V gives CDR1 SGHAT, CDR2 FQNNGV. CDR3 length: 18 amino acids. Trimming took 1 base from V and 0 from J; bases not matched to a gene: 8. CDR3 sequence (DNA): TGTGCCAGCAGCTTAGGCCGGGGACAGGGCCGAAGCACAGATACGCAGTATTTT. It is translated as CASSLGRGQGRSTDTQYF.

J is TRBJ2-1 and V is TRBV5-1; D call uncertain. The CDR3 is 15 amino acids. Trimming cost V 6 bases and J 4 bases, with 17 bases left between them. Germline V gene data show CDR1 as SGHRS and CDR2 as YFSETQ. In DNA, the CDR3 is TGCGCCAGCATGGAGTCAGCCAGCCTTTACAATGAGCAGTTCTTC. Translating gives CASMESASLYNEQFF.

The genes are TRBV27 and TRBJ2-2, with 7 bases matching TRBD2. CDR3 length: 16 residues. After removal of 5 bases from V and 4 bases from J, the junction contained 10 bases not matched to a gene. The germline gives CDR1 MNHEY, CDR2 SMNVEV (reference sequence). The CDR3 DNA follows: TGTGCCAGCAGTCGCCGCGGGGGAGTTTTCACCGGGGAGCTGTTTTTT. Translated, it gives CASSRRGGVFTGELFF.

The V and J genes are TRBV7-2 and TRBJ2-7, with D hard to call. The CDR3 extends over 13 amino acids. The germline V gene has CDR1 SGHTA and CDR2 FQGNSA. The V and J ends lost 3 bases and 5 bases respectively, with 11 bases between them. This CDR3 reads CASSFNRFNEQYF. As DNA, the CDR3 is TGTGCCAGCAGCTTTAACAGATTCAACGAGCAGTACTTC.

This chain links TRBV6-5 with TRBJ1-4, with D possibly TRBD1 on 6 matching bases. The CDR3 is 15 amino acids. The V and J ends lost 4 bases and 7 bases respectively, with 16 bases between them. CDR1 is MNHEY and CDR2 is SVGAGI in the germline V gene. The CDR3 region is CASSSWEGGREKLFF. In DNA, the CDR3 is TGTGCCAGCAGTTCTTGGGAGGGGGGGCGTGAAAAACTGTTTTTT.

A single count supports this clone. The chain links TRBV5-6 to TRBJ1-5; TRBD1 might be the D (5 bases). CDR1 is SGHDT and CDR2 is YYEEEE in the germline V gene. CDR3 length: 15 residues. Deletions cut 4 bases from V and 4 bases from J, with 15 bases between. The CDR3 spells CASSRGGGRNQPQHF. The CDR3, as DNA: TGTGCCAGCAGCAGGGGCGGGGGTAGGAATCAGCCCCAGCATTTT.